Shown below are 11 T cell receptor beta chains from a single sample sequenced in a study of beta chain features in type 1 diabetes. Study results and caveats: Moderately but significantly shorter TCRB CDR3s were found in Type 1 diabetes patients in all four CD4+ subsets.

No cognate antigen is known for these TCRs. Expressed TCRB transcripts were sequenced after all isolated RNA was converted to cDNA. Method: immunoSEQ multiplex PCR; TCRdb's copy keeps in-frame clones and lacks some. The data hold approximately 170,000 clones, with less than 9.5% observed a single time. The source material was central memory CD4+ T cells from blood. The receptor source for this set is a woman between 40 and 50 years old with type 1 diabetes.

The chain combines TRBV7-9 with TRBJ2-1; TRBD2 aligns across 9 bases. The germline gives CDR1 SEHNR, CDR2 FQNEAQ (reference sequence). CDR3 length equals 15 residues. With V trimmed by 5 bases and J by 9 bases, 11 bases remained unmatched. DNA of the CDR3: TGTGCCAGCAGCGGGCAAGCGGGGGGTTTGGGTGAGCAGTTCTTC. Translated: CASSGQAGGLGEQFF.

The rearrangement links TRBV27 to TRBJ2-5; D is perhaps TRBD2 (6 bases). There are 14 residues in the CDR3. The V end was cut by 0 bases, the J end by 4 bases, with 9 bases between. Germline CDR1 MNHEY, CDR2 SMNVEV (reference sequence). CDR3 nucleotide sequence: TGTGCCAGCAGTTTATCGGTGGGAGGAGAGACCCAGTACTTC. Its protein is CASSLSVGGETQYF.

DNA for the CDR3: TGCGCCAGCAGCTTGGGTCAGACACTCCAAGAGACCCAGTACTTC. Translation: CASSLGQTLQETQYF. The rearrangement links TRBV5-1 to TRBJ2-5; D gene ambiguous. V lost 0 bases and J 1 base, leaving 10 bases between the germline ends. Per the germline V gene, CDR1 is SGHRS and CDR2 is YFSETQ. CDR3 length equals 15 residues.

The CDR3 loop is CASSAHRGRADTIYF. In DNA form, the CDR3 reads TGTGCCAGCAGCGCTCACAGGGGAAGGGCGGACACCATATATTTT. The chain employs TRBV9 and TRBJ1-3; 7 bases match TRBD1. Germline trimming cut 3 bases from V and 8 bases from J; bases unmatched to any gene: 11. The CDR3 has 15 amino acids. In germline, CDR1 is SGDLS, CDR2 YYNGEE. Filled out from reference TRBV9 and TRBJ1-3, the complete variable domain reads DSGVTQTPKHLITATGQRVTLRCSPRSGDLSVYWYQQSLDQGLQFLIQYYNGEERAKGNILERFSAQQFPDLHSELNLSSLELGDSALYFCASSAHRGRADTIYFGEGSWLTVV.

The chain joins TRBV10-3 to TRBJ2-5, with 8 bases identical to TRBD2. V dropped 3 bases and J dropped 6; count of bases not matched to a gene: 9. This CDR3 is built from 15 residues. Germline loops: CDR1 ENHRY, CDR2 SYGVKD. The CDR3 reads CAISDPTGGGKTQYF. CDR3 DNA sequence: TGTGCCATCAGTGACCCCACCGGCGGGGGGAAGACCCAGTACTTC.

This chain links TRBV7-9 with TRBJ1-2, with a possible D match to TRBD1 (6 bases). V dropped 1 base and J dropped 4 bases, with 13 bases sitting between them. CDR1 is SEHNR and CDR2 is FQNEAQ in the germline V gene (reference sequence). The length of the CDR3 is 15 residues. Written as DNA, the CDR3 is TGTGCCAGCAGCTTAGAGGGGGTGCAGCGCTATGGCTACACCTTC. It is translated as CASSLEGVQRYGYTF.

The sample holds a few counts of this clone. This chain connects TRBV13 to TRBJ2-3, with 7 bases fitting TRBD1. This CDR3 comprises 15 residues. After removal of 5 bases from V and 2 bases from J, the junction contained 7 bases not matched to a gene. Germline values: CDR1 PRHDT, CDR2 FYEKMQ (reference sequence). CDR3 sequence: CASSKRQGNTDTQYF. CDR3 sequence (DNA): TGTGCCAGCAGCAAACGACAGGGCAACACAGATACGCAGTATTTT.

The rearrangement joins TRBV19 to TRBJ1-6; D gene ambiguous. Deletions cut 8 bases from V and 8 bases from J, with 7 bases between. Germline assignment: CDR1 LNHDA and CDR2 SQIVND (reference sequence). The CDR3 covers 11 residues. CDR3 in DNA: TGTGCCAGTCGCGGCGATTCACCCCTCCACTTT. It encodes CASRGDSPLHF.

The chain couples TRBV4-3 to TRBJ1-2; 7 bases map to TRBD1. Germline assignment: CDR1 LGHNA and CDR2 YSLEER. This CDR3 has 15 amino acids. With V trimmed by 1 base and J by 4 bases, 6 bases remained unmatched. The CDR3 nucleotides read TGCGCCAGCAGCCAAGGGGGGACAGTTACCTATGGCTACACCTTC. Amino acid sequence: CASSQGGTVTYGYTF.

This chain uses TRBV15 with TRBJ2-4, with 14 bases that match TRBD2. Germline V gene data show CDR1 as LNHNV and CDR2 as YYDKDF (reference sequence). The trim removed 5 bases at V and 9 bases at J, leaving 12 bases unmatched. CDR3 length equals 17 residues. The CDR3 spells CATSSGGLAGAGGIQYF. CDR3 bases: TGTGCCACCAGCTCCGGGGGACTAGCGGGGGCGGGGGGCATTCAGTACTTC.

The chain uses TRBV2 and TRBJ2-7; unclear D gene. Trimming took 4 bases from V and 7 from J, leaving 8 bases between them. The CDR3 loop spans 11 amino acids. Germline CDR1 is SNHLY and CDR2 is FYNNEI. The CDR3 sequence is CASSAQWEQYF. The CDR3 region has the DNA TGTGCCAGCAGTGCCCAGTGGGAGCAGTACTTC.